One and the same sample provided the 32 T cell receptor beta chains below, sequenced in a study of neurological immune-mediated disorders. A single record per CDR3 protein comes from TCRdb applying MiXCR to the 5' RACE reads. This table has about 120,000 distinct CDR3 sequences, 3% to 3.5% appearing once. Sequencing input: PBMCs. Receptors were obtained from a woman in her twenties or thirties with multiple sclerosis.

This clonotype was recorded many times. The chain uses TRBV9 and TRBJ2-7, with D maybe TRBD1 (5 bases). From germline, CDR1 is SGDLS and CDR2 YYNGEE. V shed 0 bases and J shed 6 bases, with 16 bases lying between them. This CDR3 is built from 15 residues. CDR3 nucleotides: TGTGCCAGCAGCGTAGCTACAGGTGGGAATGGCGAGCAGTACTTC. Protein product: CASSVATGGNGEQYF.

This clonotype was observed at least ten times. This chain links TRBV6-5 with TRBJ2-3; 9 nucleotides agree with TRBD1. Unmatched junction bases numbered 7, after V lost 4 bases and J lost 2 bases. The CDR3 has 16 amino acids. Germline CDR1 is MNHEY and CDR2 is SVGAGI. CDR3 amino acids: CASSSSRTGDTDTQYF. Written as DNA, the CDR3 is TGTGCCAGCAGTTCTTCAAGGACAGGGGACACAGATACGCAGTATTTT.

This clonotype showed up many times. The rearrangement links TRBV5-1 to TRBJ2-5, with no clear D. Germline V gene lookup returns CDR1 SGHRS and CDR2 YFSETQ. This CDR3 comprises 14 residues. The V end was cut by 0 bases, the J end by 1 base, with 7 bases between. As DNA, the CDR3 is TGCGCCAGCAGCTTGGCCGCAGCCCAAGAGACCCAGTACTTC. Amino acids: CASSLAAAQETQYF. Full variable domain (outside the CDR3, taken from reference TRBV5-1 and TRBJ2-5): KAGVTQTPRYLIKTRGQQVTLSCSPISGHRSVSWYQQTPGQGLQFLFEYFSETQRNKGNFPGRFSGRQFSNSRSEMNVSTLELGDSALYLCASSLAAAQETQYFGPGTRLLVL.

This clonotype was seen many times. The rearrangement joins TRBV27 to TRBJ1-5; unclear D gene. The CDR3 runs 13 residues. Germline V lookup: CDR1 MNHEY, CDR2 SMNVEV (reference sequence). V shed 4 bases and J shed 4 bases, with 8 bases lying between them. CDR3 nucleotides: TGTGCCAGCAGTTGGGAGGGAAATCAGCCCCAGCATTTT. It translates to CASSWEGNQPQHF.

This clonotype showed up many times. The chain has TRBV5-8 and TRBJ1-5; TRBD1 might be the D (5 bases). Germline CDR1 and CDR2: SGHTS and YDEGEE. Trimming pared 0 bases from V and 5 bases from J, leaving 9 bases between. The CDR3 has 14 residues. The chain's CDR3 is CASSLAGPDQPQHF. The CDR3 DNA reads TGTGCCAGCAGCTTGGCAGGGCCGGATCAGCCCCAGCATTTT.

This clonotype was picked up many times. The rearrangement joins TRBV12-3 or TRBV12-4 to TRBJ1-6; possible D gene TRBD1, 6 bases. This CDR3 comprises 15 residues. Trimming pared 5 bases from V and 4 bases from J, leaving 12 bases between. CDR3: CASSMGQLYNSPLHF. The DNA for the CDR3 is TGTGCCAGCAGTATGGGACAACTGTATAATTCACCCCTCCACTTT.

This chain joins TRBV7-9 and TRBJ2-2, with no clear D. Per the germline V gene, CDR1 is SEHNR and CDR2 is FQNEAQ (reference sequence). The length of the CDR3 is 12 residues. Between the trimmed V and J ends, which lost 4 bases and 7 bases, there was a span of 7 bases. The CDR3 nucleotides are TGTGCCAGCAGCTATCTCGGCGGGGAGCTGTTTTTT. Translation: CASSYLGGELFF.

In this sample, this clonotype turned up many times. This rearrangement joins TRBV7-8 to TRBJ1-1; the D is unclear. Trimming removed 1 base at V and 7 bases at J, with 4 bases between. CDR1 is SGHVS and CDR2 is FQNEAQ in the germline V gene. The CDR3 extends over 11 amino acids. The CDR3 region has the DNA TGTGCCAGCAGCTTAGATAATGAAGCTTTCTTT. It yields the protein CASSLDNEAFF.

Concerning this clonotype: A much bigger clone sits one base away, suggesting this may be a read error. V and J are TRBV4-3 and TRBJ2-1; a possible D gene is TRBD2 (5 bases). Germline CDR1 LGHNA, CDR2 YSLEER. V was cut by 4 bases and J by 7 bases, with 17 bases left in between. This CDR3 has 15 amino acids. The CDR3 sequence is CASSPKAGVVNEQFF. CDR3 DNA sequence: TGCGCCAGCAGCCCCAAGGCGGGCGTAGTGAATGAGCAGTTCTTC.

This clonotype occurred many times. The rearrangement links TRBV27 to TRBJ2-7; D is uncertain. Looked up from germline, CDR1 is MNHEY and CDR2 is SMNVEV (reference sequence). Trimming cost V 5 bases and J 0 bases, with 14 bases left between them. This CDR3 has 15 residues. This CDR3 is CASSLRPTSSYEQYF. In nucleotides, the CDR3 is TGTGCCAGCAGTCTTCGACCTACAAGCTCCTACGAGCAGTACTTC.

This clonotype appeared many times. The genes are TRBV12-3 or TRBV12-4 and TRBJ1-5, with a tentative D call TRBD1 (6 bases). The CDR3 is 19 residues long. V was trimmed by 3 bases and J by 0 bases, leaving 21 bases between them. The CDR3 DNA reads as TGTGCCAGCAGTTTTGAATACGGGACATCGGTCCTTAGCAATCAGCCCCAGCATTTT. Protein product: CASSFEYGTSVLSNQPQHF.

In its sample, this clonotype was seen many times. The CDR3 bases are TGCAGTGCTACCGGACAGGCTATCACAGATACGCAGTATTTT. It encodes CSATGQAITDTQYF. The gene calls are TRBV20-1 and TRBJ2-3, with 7 bases matching TRBD1. Per the germline V gene, CDR1 is DFQATT and CDR2 is SNEGSKA (reference sequence). The CDR3 has 14 amino acids. V shed 4 bases and J 2 bases; nucleotides not matched to a gene: 6.

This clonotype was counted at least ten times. The CDR3 DNA is TGCAGCGTTGAAGGTGGCTACACCTTC. Translated: CSVEGGYTF. This sequence joins TRBV29-1 and TRBJ1-2; no firm D call. Germline V gives CDR1 SQVTM, CDR2 ANQGSEA. The CDR3 consists of 9 residues. Trimming shortened V by 1 base and J by 7 bases, and 1 base separated the two germline ends.

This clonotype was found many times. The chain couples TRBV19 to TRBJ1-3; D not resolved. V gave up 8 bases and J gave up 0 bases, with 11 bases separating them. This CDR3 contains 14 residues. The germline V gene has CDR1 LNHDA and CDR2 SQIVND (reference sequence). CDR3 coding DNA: TGTGCCAGTCATGGACTGATCTCTGGAAACACCATATATTTT. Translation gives CASHGLISGNTIYF. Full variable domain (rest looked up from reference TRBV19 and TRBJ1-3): DGGITQSPKYLFRKEGQNVTLSCEQNLNHDAMYWYRQDPGQGLRLIYYSQIVNDFQKGDIAEGYSVSREKKESFPLTVTSAQKNPTAFYLCASHGLISGNTIYFGEGSWLTVV.

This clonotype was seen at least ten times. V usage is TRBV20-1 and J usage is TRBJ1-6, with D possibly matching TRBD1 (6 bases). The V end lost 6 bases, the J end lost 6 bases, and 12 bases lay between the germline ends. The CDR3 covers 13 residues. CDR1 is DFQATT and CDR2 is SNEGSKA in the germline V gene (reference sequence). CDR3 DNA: TGCAGTGCCTTCCGGACAGCTAATTCACCCCTCCACTTT. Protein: CSAFRTANSPLHF.

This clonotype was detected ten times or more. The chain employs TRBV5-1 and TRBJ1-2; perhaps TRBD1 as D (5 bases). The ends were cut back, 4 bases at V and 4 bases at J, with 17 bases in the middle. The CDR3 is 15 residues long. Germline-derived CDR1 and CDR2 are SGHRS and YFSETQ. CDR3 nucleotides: TGCGCCAGCAGCACCGGGACCAACGGAGGCTATGGCTACACCTTC. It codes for CASSTGTNGGYGYTF. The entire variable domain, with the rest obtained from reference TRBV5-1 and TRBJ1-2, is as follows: KAGVTQTPRYLIKTRGQQVTLSCSPISGHRSVSWYQQTPGQGLQFLFEYFSETQRNKGNFPGRFSGRQFSNSRSEMNVSTLELGDSALYLCASSTGTNGGYGYTFGSGTRLTVV.

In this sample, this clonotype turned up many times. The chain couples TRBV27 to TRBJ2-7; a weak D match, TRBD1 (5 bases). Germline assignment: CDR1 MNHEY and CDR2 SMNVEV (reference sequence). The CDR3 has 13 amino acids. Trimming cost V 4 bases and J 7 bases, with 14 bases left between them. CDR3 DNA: TGTGCCAGCAGTTATTCAGGGCCCTCAGAGCAGTACTTC. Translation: CASSYSGPSEQYF.

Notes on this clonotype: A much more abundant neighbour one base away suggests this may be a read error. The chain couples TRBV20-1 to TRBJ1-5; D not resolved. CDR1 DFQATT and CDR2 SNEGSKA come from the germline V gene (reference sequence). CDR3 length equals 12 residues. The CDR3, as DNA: TGCAGTGCTAGCCGAATGAATCAGCCCCAGAATTTT. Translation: CSASRMNQPQNF.

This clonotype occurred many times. The CDR3 DNA follows: TGTGCCTGGAGTTTGGGACTAGCGGGAGGCCCCTACGAGCAGTACTTC. This encodes CAWSLGLAGGPYEQYF. The chain combines TRBV30 with TRBJ2-7; 15 nucleotides match TRBD2. Germline CDR1 GTSNPN, CDR2 SVGIG (reference sequence). The trim removed 2 bases at V and 2 bases at J, leaving 4 bases unmatched. The CDR3 is 16 amino acids.

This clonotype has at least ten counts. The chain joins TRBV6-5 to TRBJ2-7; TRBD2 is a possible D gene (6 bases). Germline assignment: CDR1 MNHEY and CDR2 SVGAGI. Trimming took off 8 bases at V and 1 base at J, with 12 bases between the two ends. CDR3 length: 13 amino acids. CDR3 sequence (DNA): TGTGCCAGCTCATGGGGGGTTTCCTACGAGCAGTACTTC. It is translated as CASSWGVSYEQYF.

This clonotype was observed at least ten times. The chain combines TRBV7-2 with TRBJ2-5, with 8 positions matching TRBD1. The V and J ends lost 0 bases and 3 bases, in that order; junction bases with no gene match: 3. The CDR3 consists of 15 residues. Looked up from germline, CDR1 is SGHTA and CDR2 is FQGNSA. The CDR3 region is CASSLAGTGKETQYF. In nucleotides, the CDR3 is TGTGCCAGCAGCTTAGCAGGGACAGGAAAAGAGACCCAGTACTTC.

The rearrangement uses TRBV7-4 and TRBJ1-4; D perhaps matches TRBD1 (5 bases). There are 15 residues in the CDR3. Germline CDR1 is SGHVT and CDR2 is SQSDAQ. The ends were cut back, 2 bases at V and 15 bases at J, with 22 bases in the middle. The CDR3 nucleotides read TGTGCCAGCAGCTTAAATTTTGACAGCTCCGCAAACGTGTTTTTT. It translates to CASSLNFDSSANVFF.

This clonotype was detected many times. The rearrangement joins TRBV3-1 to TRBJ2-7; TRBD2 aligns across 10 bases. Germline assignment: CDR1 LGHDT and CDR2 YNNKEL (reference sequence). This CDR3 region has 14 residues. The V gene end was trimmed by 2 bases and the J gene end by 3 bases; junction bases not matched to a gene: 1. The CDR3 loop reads CASSQTSGVYEQYF. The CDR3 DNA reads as TGTGCCAGCAGCCAAACTAGCGGGGTCTACGAGCAGTACTTC.

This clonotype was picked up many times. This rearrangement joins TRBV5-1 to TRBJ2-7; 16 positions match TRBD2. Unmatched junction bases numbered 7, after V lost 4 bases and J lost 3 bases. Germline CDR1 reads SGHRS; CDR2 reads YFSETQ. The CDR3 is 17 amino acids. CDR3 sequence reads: CASSPAGLAGGIYEQYF. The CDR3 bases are TGCGCCAGCAGCCCAGCGGGACTAGCGGGAGGGATCTACGAGCAGTACTTC.

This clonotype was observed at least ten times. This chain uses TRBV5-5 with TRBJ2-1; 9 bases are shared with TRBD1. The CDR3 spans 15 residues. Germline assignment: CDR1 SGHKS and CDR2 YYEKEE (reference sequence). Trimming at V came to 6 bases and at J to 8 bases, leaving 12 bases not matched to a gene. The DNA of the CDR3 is TGTGCCAGCACCACCCGGGACAGGGATATCGATGAGCAGTTCTTC. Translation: CASTTRDRDIDEQFF.

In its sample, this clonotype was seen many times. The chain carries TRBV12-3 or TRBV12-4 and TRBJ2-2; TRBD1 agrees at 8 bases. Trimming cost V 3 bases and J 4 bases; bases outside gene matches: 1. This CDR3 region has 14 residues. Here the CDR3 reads CASSFQGATGELFF. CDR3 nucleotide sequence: TGTGCCAGCAGTTTCCAGGGGGCCACCGGGGAGCTGTTTTTT.

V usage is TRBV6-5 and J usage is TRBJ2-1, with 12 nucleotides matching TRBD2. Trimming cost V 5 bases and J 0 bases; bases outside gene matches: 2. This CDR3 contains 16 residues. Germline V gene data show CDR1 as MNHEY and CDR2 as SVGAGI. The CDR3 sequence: CASSTSGGFSYNEQFF. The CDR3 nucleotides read TGTGCCAGCAGTACTAGCGGGGGGTTCTCCTACAATGAGCAGTTCTTC.

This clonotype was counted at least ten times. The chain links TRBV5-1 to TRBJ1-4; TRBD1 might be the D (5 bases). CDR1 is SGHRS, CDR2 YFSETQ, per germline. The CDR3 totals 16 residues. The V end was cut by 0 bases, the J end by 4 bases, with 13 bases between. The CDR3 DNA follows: TGCGCCAGCAGCTTGGCCGACGTAGGGGTTAATGAAAAACTGTTTTTT. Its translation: CASSLADVGVNEKLFF.

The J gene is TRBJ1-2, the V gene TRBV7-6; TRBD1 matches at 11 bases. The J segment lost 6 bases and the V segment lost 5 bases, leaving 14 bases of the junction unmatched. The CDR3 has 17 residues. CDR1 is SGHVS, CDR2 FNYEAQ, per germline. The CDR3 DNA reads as TGTGCCAGCAGCCAATTTACCCCGGGACAGGGGGACCATGGCTACACCTTC. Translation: CASSQFTPGQGDHGYTF.

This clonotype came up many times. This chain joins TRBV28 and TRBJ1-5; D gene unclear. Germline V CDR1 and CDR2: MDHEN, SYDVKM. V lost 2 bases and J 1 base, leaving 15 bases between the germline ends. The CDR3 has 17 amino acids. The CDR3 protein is CASSLVGVATSNQPQHF. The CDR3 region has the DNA TGTGCCAGCAGTTTAGTTGGGGTTGCAACGAGCAATCAGCCCCAGCATTTT. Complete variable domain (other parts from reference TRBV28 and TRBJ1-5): DVKVTQSSRYLVKRTGEKVFLECVQDMDHENMFWYRQDPGLGLRLIYFSYDVKMKEKGDIPEGYSVSREKKERFSLILESASTNQTSMYLCASSLVGVATSNQPQHFGDGTRLSIL.

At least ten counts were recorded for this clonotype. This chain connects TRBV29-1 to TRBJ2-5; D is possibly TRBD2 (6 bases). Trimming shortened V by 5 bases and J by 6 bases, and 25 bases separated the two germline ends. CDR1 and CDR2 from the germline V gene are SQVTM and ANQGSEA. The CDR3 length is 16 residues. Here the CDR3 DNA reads TGCAGCGTTCTGGGGTGGGAGTCCGTGGAGGGGAAGACCCAGTACTTC. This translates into CSVLGWESVEGKTQYF.

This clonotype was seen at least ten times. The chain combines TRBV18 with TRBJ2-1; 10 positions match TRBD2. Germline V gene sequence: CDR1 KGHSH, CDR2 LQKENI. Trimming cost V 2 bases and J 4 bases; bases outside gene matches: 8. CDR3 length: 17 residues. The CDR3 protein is CASSPSLAGVRYNEQFF. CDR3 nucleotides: TGTGCCAGCTCACCAAGCCTAGCGGGAGTACGATACAATGAGCAGTTCTTC.